These 11 T cell receptor beta chains came from one sample sequenced in a study of Ad26.COV2.S vaccination and SARS-CoV-2 variants. Clones were sequenced by immunoSEQ multiplex PCR, and TCRdb holds only the in-frame ones, with some missing. The repertoire includes more than 300,000 clones, roughly 84% of them detected once, and more than 1.5% sits in the top ten. Stated treatment: approximately 18 received Ad26.COV2.S at low or high dose, single or two shots; 5 received placebo; per-sample allocation not given. Sample collection was performed on day 63 after the first vaccine or placebo injection. The input for sequencing was peripheral blood, taken in a trial of Ad26.COV2.S vaccine versus placebo. The origin of the receptors is a person aged 18 to 59 who received the Ad26.COV2.S COVID-19 vaccine or a placebo.

The chain couples TRBV11-1 to TRBJ2-1, with 7 bases that match TRBD1. The ends lost 3 bases at V and 9 bases at J; junction bases unmatched: 11. Germline V CDR1 and CDR2: SGHAT, FQDESV (reference sequence). CDR3 length: 15 amino acids. The CDR3, as DNA: TGTGCCAGCAGCTTGGACAGGTTGGGGTGGGGTGAGCAGTTCTTC. This sequence encodes CASSLDRLGWGEQFF.

This chain connects TRBV7-2 to TRBJ2-7; 10 positions match TRBD2. Losses at the gene ends were 1 base for V and 4 bases for J; bases not matched to a gene: 7. CDR1 is SGHTA and CDR2 is FQGNSA in the germline V gene. There are 16 residues in the CDR3. In DNA form, the CDR3 reads TGTGCCAGCAGCTTAGAAAGCGGGGGGGCCGGGTACGAGCAGTACTTC. It encodes CASSLESGGAGYEQYF.

The chain links TRBV7-9 to TRBJ1-6; D may be TRBD1 (5 bases). V lost 5 bases and J lost 7, with 18 bases in between. CDR1 SEHNR and CDR2 FQNEAQ come from the germline V gene (reference sequence). This CDR3 contains 16 residues. The DNA for the CDR3 is TGTGCCAGCAGCCCCGGGGGAGGGGAGGGAAATTCACCCCTCCACTTT. This codes for CASSPGGGEGNSPLHF. Using reference TRBV7-9 and TRBJ1-6 for the parts outside the CDR3, the full variable domain is DTGVSQNPRHKITKRGQNVTFRCDPISEHNRLYWYRQTLGQGPEFLTYFQNEAQLEKSRLLSDRFSAERPKGSFSTLEIQRTEQGDSAMYLCASSPGGGEGNSPLHFGNGTRLTVT.

The chain links TRBV6-5 to TRBJ1-5; D possibly corresponds to TRBD1 (5 bases). The CDR3 extends over 13 amino acids. V lost 6 bases, J lost 5 bases, and 11 bases lay in between. Germline CDR1 and CDR2: MNHEY and SVGAGI. The CDR3 is CASRRGRDQPQHF. The CDR3 bases are TGTGCCAGCAGGAGGGGTCGGGATCAGCCCCAGCATTTT.

This clone has just one count. The V call is TRBV7-2, the J call TRBJ1-1; 7 bases match TRBD1. The CDR3 consists of 14 residues. Germline CDR1 is SGHTA and CDR2 is FQGNSA. Unmatched junction bases numbered 6, after V lost 7 bases and J lost 1 base. As DNA, the CDR3 is TGTGCCAGCACCCAGACAGGGTGGAACACTGAAGCTTTCTTT. It is translated as CASTQTGWNTEAFF.

The J gene is TRBJ1-2, the V gene TRBV7-2; D possibly corresponds to TRBD1 (5 bases). Germline V gene data show CDR1 as SGHTA and CDR2 as FQGNSA. The ends were cut back, 5 bases at V and 5 bases at J, with 18 bases in the middle. CDR3 size: 15 residues. The CDR3 nucleotides are TGTGCCAGCAGCCCCCCCGGGACCGATTTGTATGGCTACACCTTC. Translation: CASSPPGTDLYGYTF. The whole variable domain, filled in from reference TRBV7-2 and TRBJ1-2, reads GAGVSQSPSNKVTEKGKDVELRCDPISGHTALYWYRQSLGQGLEFLIYFQGNSAPDKSGLPSDRFSAERTGGSVSTLTIQRTQQEDSAVYLCASSPPGTDLYGYTFGSGTRLTVV.

This chain links TRBV6-6 with TRBJ1-4, with D uncertain. With 5 bases removed from V and 8 bases from J, the gap between germline ends came to 21 bases. Germline CDR1 MNHNY, CDR2 SVGAGI (reference sequence). The CDR3 contains 16 residues. CDR3 nucleotides: TGTGCCAGCAGTACGACGCCTAGAGGTCCTGGCGAAAAACTGTTTTTT. Its translation is CASSTTPRGPGEKLFF.

DNA of the CDR3: TGTGCCAGCAGTTACCTCCCGAGGGCCGGGGAGCTGTTTTTT. Its translation is CASSYLPRAGELFF. The chain joins TRBV6-2 or TRBV6-3 to TRBJ2-2; D possibly corresponds to TRBD2 (5 bases). CDR1 and CDR2 (germline): MNHEY, SVGEGT. Trimming took 2 bases from V and 6 from J, leaving 10 bases between them. The CDR3 totals 14 residues.

The gene calls are TRBV9 and TRBJ2-7; D is ambiguous. Germline V gives CDR1 SGDLS, CDR2 YYNGEE. This CDR3 spans 15 amino acids. V lost 0 bases and J 2 bases, leaving 12 bases between the germline ends. Here the CDR3 reads CASSVVGWQAYEQYF. CDR3 nucleotide sequence: TGTGCCAGCAGCGTAGTGGGCTGGCAGGCCTACGAGCAGTACTTC.

J is TRBJ2-7 and V is TRBV7-2, with TRBD1 matching 7 bases. Germline-derived CDR1 and CDR2 are SGHTA and FQGNSA. This CDR3 is 14 amino acids long. Germline trimming cut 5 bases from V and 9 bases from J; bases unmatched to any gene: 13. The CDR3 nucleotides are TGTGCCAGCAGCCCGTCGGGACAGACCCTGGGGCAGTACTTC. This sequence encodes CASSPSGQTLGQYF.

The V and J genes are TRBV6-5 and TRBJ2-2; maybe TRBD2 (6 bases). Germline CDR1 MNHEY, CDR2 SVGAGI. The V end lost 0 bases, the J end lost 5 bases, and 13 bases lay between the germline ends. CDR3 length equals 16 residues. DNA for the CDR3: TGTGCCAGCAGTTACTCGGCAGCCCGGGAGACCGGGGAGCTGTTTTTT. It yields the protein CASSYSAARETGELFF.